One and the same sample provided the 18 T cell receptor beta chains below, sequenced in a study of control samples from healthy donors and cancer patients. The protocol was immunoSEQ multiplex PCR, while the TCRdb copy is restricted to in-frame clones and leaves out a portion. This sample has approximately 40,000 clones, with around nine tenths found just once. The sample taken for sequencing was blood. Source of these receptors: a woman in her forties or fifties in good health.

The CDR3, as DNA: TGTGCCAGCAGTTATGGTCAGAGGTCTGGCGCTGAAGCTTTCTTT. Residues: CASSYGQRSGAEAFF. This chain connects TRBV6-2 or TRBV6-3 to TRBJ1-1; D is unclear. The germline gives CDR1 MNHEY, CDR2 SVGEGT. The length of the CDR3 is 15 residues. V gave up 3 bases and J gave up 6 bases, with 17 bases separating them.

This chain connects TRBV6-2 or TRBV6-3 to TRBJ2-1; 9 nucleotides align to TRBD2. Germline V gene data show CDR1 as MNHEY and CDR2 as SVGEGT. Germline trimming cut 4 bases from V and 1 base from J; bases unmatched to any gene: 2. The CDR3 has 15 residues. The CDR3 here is CASSSSGDSYNEQFF. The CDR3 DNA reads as TGTGCCAGCAGTTCTAGCGGGGATTCCTACAATGAGCAGTTCTTC.

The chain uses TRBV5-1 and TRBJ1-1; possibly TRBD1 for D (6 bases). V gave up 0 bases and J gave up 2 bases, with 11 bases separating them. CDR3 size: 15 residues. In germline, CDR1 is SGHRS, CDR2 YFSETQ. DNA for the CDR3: TGCGCCAGCAGCTTGGCCGGGGGGCTCAACACTGAAGCTTTCTTT. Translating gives CASSLAGGLNTEAFF.

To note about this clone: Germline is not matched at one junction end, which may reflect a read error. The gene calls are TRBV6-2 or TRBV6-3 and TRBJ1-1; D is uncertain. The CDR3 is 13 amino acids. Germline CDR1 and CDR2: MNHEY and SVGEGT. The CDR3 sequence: CASSPRENTGAFF. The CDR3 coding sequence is TGTGCCAGCAGCCCCCGCGAGAACACTGGAGCTTTCTTT.

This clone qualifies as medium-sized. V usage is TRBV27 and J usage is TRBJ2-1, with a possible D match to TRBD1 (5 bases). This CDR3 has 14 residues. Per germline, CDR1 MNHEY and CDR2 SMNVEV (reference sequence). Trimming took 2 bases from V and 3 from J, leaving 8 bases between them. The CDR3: CASSLGAGYNEQFF. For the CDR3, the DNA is TGTGCCAGCAGTTTAGGGGCAGGCTACAATGAGCAGTTCTTC.

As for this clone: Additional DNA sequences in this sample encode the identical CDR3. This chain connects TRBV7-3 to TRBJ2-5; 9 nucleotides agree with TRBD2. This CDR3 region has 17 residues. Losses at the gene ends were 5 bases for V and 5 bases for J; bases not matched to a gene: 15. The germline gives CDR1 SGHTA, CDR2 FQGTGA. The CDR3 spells CASSKRGAGGQVETQYF. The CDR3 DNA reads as TGTGCCAGCAGCAAGAGGGGAGCGGGGGGTCAGGTTGAGACCCAGTACTTC.

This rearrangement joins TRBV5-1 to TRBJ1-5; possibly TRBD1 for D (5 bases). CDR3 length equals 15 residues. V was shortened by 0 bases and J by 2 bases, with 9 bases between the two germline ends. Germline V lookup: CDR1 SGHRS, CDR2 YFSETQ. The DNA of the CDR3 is TGCGCCAGCAGCTTGGAGGGGAGCGGCAATCAGCCCCAGCATTTT. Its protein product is CASSLEGSGNQPQHF.

CDR3 loop: CASSARNGYTF. Here the CDR3 DNA reads TGTGCCAGCAGTGCCCGGAATGGCTACACCTTC. V gene TRBV2 combines with J gene TRBJ1-2; D gene unclear. The CDR3 contains 11 residues. The germline V gene encodes CDR1 SNHLY and CDR2 FYNNEI. Deletions cut 4 bases from V and 6 bases from J, with 6 bases between.

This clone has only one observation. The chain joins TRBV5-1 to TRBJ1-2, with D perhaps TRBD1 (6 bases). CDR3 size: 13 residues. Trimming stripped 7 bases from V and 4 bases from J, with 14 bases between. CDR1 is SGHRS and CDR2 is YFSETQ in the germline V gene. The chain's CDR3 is CASRPDSLYGYTF. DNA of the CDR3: TGCGCCAGCCGGCCGGACAGCCTCTATGGCTACACCTTC.

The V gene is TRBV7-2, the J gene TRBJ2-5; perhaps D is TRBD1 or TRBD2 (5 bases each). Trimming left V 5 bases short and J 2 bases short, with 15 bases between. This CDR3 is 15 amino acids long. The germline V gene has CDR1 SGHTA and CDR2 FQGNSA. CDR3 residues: CASSPGFGVQETQYF. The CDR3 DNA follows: TGTGCCAGCAGCCCAGGGTTCGGGGTGCAAGAGACCCAGTACTTC.

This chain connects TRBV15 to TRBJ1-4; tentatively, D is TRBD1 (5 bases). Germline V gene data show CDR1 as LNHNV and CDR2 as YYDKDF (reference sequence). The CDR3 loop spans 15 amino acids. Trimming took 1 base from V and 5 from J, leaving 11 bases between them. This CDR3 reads CATSRVQADNEKLFF. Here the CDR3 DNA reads TGTGCCACCAGCAGAGTACAGGCTGACAATGAAAAACTGTTTTTT.

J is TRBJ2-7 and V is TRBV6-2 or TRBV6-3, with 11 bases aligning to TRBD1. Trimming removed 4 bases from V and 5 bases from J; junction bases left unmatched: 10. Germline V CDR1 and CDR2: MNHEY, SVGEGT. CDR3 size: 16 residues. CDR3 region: CASSSASGQGVHEQYF. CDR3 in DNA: TGTGCCAGCAGTTCAGCCTCGGGACAGGGGGTTCACGAGCAGTACTTC.

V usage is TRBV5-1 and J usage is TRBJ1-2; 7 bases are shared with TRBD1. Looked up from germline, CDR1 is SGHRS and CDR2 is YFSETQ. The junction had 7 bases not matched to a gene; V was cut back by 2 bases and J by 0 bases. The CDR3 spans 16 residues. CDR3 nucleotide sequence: TGCGCCAGCAGCTTCGGTGCGACAGGGACTAACTATGGCTACACCTTC. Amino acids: CASSFGATGTNYGYTF.

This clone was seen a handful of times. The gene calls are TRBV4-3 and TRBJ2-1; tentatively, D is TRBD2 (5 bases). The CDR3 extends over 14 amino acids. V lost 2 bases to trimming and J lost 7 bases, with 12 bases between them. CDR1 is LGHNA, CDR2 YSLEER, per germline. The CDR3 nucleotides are TGCGCCAGCAGCCAATATCGGGGAGCGAATGAGCAGTTCTTC. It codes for CASSQYRGANEQFF.

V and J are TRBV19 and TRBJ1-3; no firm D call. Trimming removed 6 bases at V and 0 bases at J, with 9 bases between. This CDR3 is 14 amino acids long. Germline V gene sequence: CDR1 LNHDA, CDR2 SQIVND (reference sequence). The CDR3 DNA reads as TGTGCCAGTAGAGCCGGCTTCTCTGGAAACACCATATATTTT. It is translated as CASRAGFSGNTIYF.

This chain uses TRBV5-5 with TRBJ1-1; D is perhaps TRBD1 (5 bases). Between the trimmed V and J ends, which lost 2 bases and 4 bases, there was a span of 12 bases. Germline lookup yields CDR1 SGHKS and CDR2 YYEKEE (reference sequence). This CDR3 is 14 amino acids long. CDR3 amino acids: CASSFAGYRTEAFF. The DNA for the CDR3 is TGTGCCAGCAGCTTTGCAGGGTATCGCACTGAAGCTTTCTTT. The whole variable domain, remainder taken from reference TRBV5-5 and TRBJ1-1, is DAGVTQSPTHLIKTRGQQVTLRCSPISGHKSVSWYQQVLGQGPQFIFQYYEKEERGRGNFPDRFSARQFPNYSSELNVNALLLGDSALYLCASSFAGYRTEAFFGQGTRLTVV.

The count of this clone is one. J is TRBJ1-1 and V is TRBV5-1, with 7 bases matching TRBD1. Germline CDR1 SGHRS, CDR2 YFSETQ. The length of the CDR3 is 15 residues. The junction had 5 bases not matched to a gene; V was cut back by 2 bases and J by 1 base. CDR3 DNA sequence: TGCGCCAGCAGCTTAAATAGACAGGGGAACACTGAAGCTTTCTTT. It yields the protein CASSLNRQGNTEAFF.

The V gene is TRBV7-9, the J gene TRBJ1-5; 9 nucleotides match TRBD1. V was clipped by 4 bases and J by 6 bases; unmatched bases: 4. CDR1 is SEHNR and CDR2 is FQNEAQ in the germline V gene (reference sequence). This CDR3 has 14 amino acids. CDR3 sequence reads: CASSSGTGTQPQHF. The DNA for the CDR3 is TGTGCCAGCAGCTCCGGGACAGGGACTCAGCCCCAGCATTTT.